This TCR beta chain stems from a study of cytomegalovirus exposure and HLA in healthy donors. This CDR3 is built from 14 residues. V was clipped by 4 bases and J by 5 bases, with 15 bases between them. Per the germline V gene, CDR1 is SGHRS and CDR2 is YFSETQ. The PCR used 60 Vbeta and 13 Jbeta primers. Assay: immunoSEQ multiplex PCR; the TCRdb copy retains only in-frame clones and omits some. The data hold roughly 120,000 clones, with roughly four fifths observed a single time. Sequenced: PBMCs. This receptor was identified in a woman in her forties or fifties in good health and CMV-seropositive. The chain couples TRBV5-1 to TRBJ1-1; weak D call: TRBD1 (6 bases). The CDR3 DNA reads TGCGCCAGCAGCCCGGGGGGGGCGGGGACTGAAGCTTTCTTT. Residues: CASSPGGAGTEAFF.